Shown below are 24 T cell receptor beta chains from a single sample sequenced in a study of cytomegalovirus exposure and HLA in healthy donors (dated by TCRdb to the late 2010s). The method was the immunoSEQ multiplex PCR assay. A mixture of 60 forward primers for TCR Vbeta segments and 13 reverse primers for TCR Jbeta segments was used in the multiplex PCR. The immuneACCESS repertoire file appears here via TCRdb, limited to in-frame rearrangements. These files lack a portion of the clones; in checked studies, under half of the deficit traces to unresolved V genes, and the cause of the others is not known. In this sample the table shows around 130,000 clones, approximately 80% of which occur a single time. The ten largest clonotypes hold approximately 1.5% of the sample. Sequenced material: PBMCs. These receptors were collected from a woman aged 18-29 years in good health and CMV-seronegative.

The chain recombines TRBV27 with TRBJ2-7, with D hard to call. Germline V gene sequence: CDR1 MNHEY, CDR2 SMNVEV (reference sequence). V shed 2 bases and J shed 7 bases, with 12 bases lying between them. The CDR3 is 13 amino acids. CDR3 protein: CASSLGLPSEQYF. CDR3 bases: TGTGCCAGCAGTTTAGGGCTGCCGAGTGAGCAGTACTTC.

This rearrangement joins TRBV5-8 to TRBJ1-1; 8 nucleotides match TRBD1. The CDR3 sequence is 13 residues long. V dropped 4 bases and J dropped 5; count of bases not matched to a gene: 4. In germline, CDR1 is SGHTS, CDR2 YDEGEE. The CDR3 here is CASSQGAKTEAFF. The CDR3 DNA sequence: TGTGCCAGCAGCCAGGGGGCGAAAACTGAAGCTTTCTTT. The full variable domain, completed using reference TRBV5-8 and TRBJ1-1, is EAGVTQSPTHLIKTRGQQATLRCSPISGHTSVYWYQQALGLGLQFLLWYDEGEERNRGNFPPRFSGRQFPNYSSELNVNALELEDSALYLCASSQGAKTEAFFGQGTRLTVV.

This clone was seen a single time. In DNA, the CDR3 is TGTGCCAGTAGCCCGGGACTAGCGGTCTCCTACGAGCAGTACTTC. Its protein product is CASSPGLAVSYEQYF. V gene TRBV19 combines with J gene TRBJ2-7; 11 bases map to TRBD2. V shed 6 bases and J 0 bases; nucleotides not matched to a gene: 4. Germline CDR1 reads LNHDA; CDR2 reads SQIVND (reference sequence). This CDR3 is 15 amino acids long. Complete variable domain (other parts from reference TRBV19 and TRBJ2-7): DGGITQSPKYLFRKEGQNVTLSCEQNLNHDAMYWYRQDPGQGLRLIYYSQIVNDFQKGDIAEGYSVSREKKESFPLTVTSAQKNPTAFYLCASSPGLAVSYEQYFGPGTRLTVT.

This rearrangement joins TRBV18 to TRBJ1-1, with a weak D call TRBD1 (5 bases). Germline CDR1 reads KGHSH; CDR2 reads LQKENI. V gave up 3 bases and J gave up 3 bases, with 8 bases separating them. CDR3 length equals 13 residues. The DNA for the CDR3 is TGTGCCAGCTCACCCACAGGTGACACTGAAGCTTTCTTT. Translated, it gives CASSPTGDTEAFF.

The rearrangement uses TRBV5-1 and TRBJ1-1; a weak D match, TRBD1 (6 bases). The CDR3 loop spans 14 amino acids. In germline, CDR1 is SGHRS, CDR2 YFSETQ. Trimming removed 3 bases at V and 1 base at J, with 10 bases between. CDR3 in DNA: TGCGCCAGCAGCTGGGACACTGGGAACACTGAAGCTTTCTTT. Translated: CASSWDTGNTEAFF.

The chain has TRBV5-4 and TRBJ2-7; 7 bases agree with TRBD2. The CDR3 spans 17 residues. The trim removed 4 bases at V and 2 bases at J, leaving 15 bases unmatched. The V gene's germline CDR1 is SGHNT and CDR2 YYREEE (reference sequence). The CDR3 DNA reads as TGTGCCAGCAGCAGTCCCAGTGGGGCGGGGAGGGCCTACGAGCAGTACTTC. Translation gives CASSSPSGAGRAYEQYF.

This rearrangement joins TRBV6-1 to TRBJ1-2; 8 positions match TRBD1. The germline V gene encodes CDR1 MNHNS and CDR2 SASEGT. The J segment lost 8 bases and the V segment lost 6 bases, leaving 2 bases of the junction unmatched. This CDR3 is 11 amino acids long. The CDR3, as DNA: TGTGCCAGCAGGAGACAGGGGGGCTACACCTTC. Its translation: CASRRQGGYTF.

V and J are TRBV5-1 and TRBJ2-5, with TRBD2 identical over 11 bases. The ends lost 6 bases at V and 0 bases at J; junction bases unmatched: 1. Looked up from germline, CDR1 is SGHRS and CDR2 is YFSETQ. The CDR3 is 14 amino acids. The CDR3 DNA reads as TGCGCCAGCATGACTAGCGGGGACCAAGAGACCCAGTACTTC. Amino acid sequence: CASMTSGDQETQYF.

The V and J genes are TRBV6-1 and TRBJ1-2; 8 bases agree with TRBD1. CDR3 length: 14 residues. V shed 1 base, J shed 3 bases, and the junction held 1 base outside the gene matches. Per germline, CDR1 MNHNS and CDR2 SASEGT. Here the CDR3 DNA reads TGTGCCAGCAGTGAAGACAGGGGGGACTATGGCTACACCTTC. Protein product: CASSEDRGDYGYTF.

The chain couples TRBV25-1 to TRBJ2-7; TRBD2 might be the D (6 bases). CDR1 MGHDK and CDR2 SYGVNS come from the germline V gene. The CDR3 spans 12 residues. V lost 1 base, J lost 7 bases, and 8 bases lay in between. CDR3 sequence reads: CASSEWRDEQYF. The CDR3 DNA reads TGTGCCAGCAGTGAATGGAGGGATGAGCAGTACTTC.

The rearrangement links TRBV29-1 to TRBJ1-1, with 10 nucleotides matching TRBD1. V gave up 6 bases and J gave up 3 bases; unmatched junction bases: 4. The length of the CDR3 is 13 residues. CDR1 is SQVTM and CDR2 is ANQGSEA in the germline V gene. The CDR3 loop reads CSVGQGTHTEAFF. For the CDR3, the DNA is TGCAGCGTGGGACAGGGGACCCACACTGAAGCTTTCTTT.

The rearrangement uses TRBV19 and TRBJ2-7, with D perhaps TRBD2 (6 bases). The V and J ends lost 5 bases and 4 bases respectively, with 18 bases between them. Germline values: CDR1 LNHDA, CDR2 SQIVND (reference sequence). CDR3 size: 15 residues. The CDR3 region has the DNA TGTGCCAGTAGTCCTGGGGAGGACAAGCAATACGAGCAGTACTTC. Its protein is CASSPGEDKQYEQYF.

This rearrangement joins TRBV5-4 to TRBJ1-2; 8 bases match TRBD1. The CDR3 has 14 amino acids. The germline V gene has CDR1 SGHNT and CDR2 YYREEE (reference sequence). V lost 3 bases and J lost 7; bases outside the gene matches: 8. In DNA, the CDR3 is TGTGCCAGCAGCTGGACAGGGAGACGGAGTGGCTACACCTTC. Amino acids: CASSWTGRRSGYTF.

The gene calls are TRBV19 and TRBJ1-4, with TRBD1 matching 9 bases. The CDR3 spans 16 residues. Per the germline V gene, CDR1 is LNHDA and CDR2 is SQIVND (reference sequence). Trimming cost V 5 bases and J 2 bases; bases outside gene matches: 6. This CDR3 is CASSFGQGRTNEKLFF. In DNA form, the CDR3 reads TGTGCCAGTAGTTTCGGACAGGGGAGGACTAATGAAAAACTGTTTTTT.

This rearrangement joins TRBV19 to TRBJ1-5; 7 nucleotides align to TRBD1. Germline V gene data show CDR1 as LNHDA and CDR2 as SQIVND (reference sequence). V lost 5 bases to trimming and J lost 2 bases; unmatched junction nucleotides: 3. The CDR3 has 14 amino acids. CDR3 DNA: TGTGCCAGTAGTGCAACAGGGGGCAATCAGCCCCAGCATTTT. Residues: CASSATGGNQPQHF.

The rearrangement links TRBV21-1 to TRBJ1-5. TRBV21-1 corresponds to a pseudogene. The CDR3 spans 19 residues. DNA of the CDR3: TGTGCCAGCAGCAATGGGAGGCGGCCGACCGGATATAGCAATCAGCCCCAGCATTTT. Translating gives CASSNGRRPTGYSNQPQHF.

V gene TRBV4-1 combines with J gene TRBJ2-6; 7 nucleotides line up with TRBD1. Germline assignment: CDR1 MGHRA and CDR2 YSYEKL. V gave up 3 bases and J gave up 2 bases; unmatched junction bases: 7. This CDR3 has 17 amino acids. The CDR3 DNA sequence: TGCGCCAGCAGCCATGGCCGACAGGGCCCTGGGGCCAACGTCCTGACTTTC. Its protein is CASSHGRQGPGANVLTF.

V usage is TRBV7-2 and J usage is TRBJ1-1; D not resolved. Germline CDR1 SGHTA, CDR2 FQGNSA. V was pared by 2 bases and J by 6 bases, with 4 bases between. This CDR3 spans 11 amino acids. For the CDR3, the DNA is TGTGCCAGCAGCTTATCCTCTGAAGCTTTCTTT. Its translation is CASSLSSEAFF. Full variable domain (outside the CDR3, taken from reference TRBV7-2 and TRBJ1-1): GAGVSQSPSNKVTEKGKDVELRCDPISGHTALYWYRQSLGQGLEFLIYFQGNSAPDKSGLPSDRFSAERTGGSVSTLTIQRTQQEDSAVYLCASSLSSEAFFGQGTRLTVV.

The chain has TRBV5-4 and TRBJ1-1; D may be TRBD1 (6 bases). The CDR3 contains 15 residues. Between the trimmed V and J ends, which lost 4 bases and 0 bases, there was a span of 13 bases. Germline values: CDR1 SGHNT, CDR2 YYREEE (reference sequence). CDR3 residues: CASSPLGQLNTEAFF. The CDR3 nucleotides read TGTGCCAGCAGCCCCCTCGGACAGTTGAACACTGAAGCTTTCTTT.

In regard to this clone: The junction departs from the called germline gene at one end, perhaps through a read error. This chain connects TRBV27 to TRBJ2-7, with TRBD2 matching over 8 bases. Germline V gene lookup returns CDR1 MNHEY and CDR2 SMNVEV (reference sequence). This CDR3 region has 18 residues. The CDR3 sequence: CAISLVPPAISGSYEQYF. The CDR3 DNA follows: TGTGCCATCAGTTTAGTCCCCCCAGCTATAAGCGGGAGCTACGAGCAGTACTTC.

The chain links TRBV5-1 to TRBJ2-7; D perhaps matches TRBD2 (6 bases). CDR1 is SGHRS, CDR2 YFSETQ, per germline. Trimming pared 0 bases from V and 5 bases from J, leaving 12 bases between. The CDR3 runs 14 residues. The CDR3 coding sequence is TGCGCCAGCAGCTTGGGGGGGGACCAGAACGAGCAGTACTTC. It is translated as CASSLGGDQNEQYF.

Written as DNA, the CDR3 is TGTGCCAGCAGTGAGACCGGGACAGTGGTTAGCTACGAGCAGTACTTC. This sequence encodes CASSETGTVVSYEQYF. The rearrangement uses TRBV6-1 and TRBJ2-7, with TRBD1 matching over 7 bases. Germline CDR1 and CDR2: MNHNS and SASEGT. This CDR3 has 16 amino acids. V trimming: 3 bases; J trimming: 3 bases; junction bases outside the gene matches: 11.

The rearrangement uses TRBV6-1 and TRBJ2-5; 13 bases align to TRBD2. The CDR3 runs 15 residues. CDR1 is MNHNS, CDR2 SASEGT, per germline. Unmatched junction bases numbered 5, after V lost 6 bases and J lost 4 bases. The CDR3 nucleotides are TGTGCCAGCAGCCGCCGACTAGCGGGAGGAGAGACCCAGTACTTC. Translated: CASSRRLAGGETQYF.

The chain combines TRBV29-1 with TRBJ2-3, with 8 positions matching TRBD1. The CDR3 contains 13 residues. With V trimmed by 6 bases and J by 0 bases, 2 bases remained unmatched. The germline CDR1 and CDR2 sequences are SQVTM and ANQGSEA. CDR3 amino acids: CSVRTGSTDTQYF. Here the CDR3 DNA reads TGCAGCGTCCGGACAGGGAGCACAGATACGCAGTATTTT.